This TCR beta chain derives from a study of blood T cell repertoires in COVID-19. Study background: Both acute and convalescent COVID-19 samples were obtained from the United States, Italy and Spain. Sources were T cells, B-cell-depleted T cells, or PBMCs; the material itself was cDNA or gDNA.

Authors' analysis steps: By means of reference gene primer amplification, nucleated cell counts were estimated. Only in-frame clones appear in the TCRdb table, and some are missing; sequencing was by immunoSEQ multiplex PCR. The V and J calls and clone size were taken over from that table, and D and trimming were inferred from the DNA. Among a few hundred thousand clones listed, 89% were seen once. This clone was counted only a few times. The length of the CDR3 is 13 residues. The trim removed 4 bases at V and 6 bases at J, leaving 1 base unmatched. Germline CDR1 is MNHEY and CDR2 is SVGAGI. This receptor was taken from a man in his forties with acute or convalescent COVID-19. This sequence joins TRBV6-5 and TRBJ2-2, with 8 nucleotides matching TRBD1. The sequencing input was peripheral blood. The CDR3 region is CASSLQGAGELFF. The CDR3 DNA reads TGTGCCAGCAGTTTACAGGGGGCCGGGGAGCTGTTTTTT.